This TCR beta chain was profiled in a study of OX40 agonist ivuxolimab in advanced cancers. Study overall: At 0.01 to 10 mg/kg, ivuxolimab was administered intravenously to patients every 2 weeks. Past anti-PD-1, anti-PD-L1 or anti-CTLA-4 therapy was accepted, and 30% to 45% had received some.

The V end was cut by 0 bases, the J end by 1 base, with 19 bases between. The CDR3 loop spans 19 amino acids. Germline V gene lookup returns CDR1 SGHTA and CDR2 FQGNSA. Whole-study results and caveats: Clonal expansion from baseline to week 6 occurred in both CD4+ and CD8+ T cells.

Sequencing was performed with immunoSEQ multiplex PCR; in TCRdb, only in-frame clones are kept and a portion is missing. The sample holds approximately 66,000 clones; 86% are singletons and the top ten take roughly 1.1%. In the case of this clone: As yet, its antigen is unknown.

The origin of this receptor is an adult with an advanced solid tumor such as melanoma, head and neck, liver or kidney cancer. The chain combines TRBV7-2 with TRBJ1-5, with D maybe TRBD1 (6 bases). The material sequenced was CD4+ or CD8+ T cells sorted from blood, taken in a trial of the OX40 agonist ivuxolimab. CDR3 loop: CASSLAGGATTLSNQPQHF. The CDR3 DNA reads TGTGCCAGCAGCTTAGCTGGGGGGGCAACCACCTTGAGCAATCAGCCCCAGCATTTT.